This note documents a single TCR beta chain sequence. Its target is not known. At one end, the junction sequence differs from germline, possibly due to a read error. Barcoded TCR alpha and TCR beta cDNA libraries with UMIs came from 5'RACE using constant-segment primers. One entry per CDR3 protein results from TCRdb running MiXCR on the 5' RACE reads. The sample holds 95,000 to 110,000 distinct CDR3 sequences, about 15% seen once. These data are taken from a study of T-cell memory formation after mild COVID-19. For the study at large: TCR clustering was largely donor specific. Overall study results and limits: Clones contracting over day 15 to 85 were CD4/CD8 balanced, with later expanders leaning CD4+.

There are 16 residues in the CDR3. The germline CDR1 and CDR2 sequences are MDHEN and SYDVKM. The sequenced sample consisted of PBMCs or a T cell subset sorted from them (not recorded which). The sequence came from a man aged 18 to 30 who had mild COVID-19 (a few samples of this study predate the infection). Cell type and time point are not known. V is TRBV28 and J is TRBJ1-6, with D maybe TRBD1 (6 bases). This CDR3 reads CASSSRTVFYNSPLHF. The CDR3 nucleotides are TGTGCCAGCAGTTCCCGGACAGTTTTCTATAATTCACCCCTACACTTT.